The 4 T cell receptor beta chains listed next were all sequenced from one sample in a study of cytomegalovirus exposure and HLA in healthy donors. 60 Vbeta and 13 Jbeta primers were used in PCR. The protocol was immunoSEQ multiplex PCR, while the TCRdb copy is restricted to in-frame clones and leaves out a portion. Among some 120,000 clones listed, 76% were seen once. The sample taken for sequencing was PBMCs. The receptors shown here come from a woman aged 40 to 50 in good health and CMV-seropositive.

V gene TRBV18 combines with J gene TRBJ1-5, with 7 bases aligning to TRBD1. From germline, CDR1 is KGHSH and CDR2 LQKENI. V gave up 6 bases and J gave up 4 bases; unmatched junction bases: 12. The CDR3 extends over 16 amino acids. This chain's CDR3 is CASSPGGKTINQPQHF. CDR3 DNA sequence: TGTGCCAGCTCCCCAGGGGGGAAAACAATTAATCAGCCCCAGCATTTT.

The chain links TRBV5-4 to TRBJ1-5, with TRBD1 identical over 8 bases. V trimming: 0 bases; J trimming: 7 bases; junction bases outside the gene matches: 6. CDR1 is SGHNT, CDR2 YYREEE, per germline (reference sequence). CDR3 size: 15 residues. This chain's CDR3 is CASSLGQGAGQPQHF. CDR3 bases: TGTGCCAGCAGCTTGGGGCAGGGGGCAGGACAGCCCCAGCATTTT.

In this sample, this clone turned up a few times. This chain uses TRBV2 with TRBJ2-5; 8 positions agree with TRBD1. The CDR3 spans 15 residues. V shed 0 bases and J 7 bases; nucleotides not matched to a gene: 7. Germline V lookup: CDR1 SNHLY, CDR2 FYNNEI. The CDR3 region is CASSEALGQALTQYF. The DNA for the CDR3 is TGTGCCAGCAGTGAAGCGTTGGGACAGGCCCTGACCCAGTACTTC. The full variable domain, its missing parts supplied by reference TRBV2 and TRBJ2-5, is EPEVTQTPSHQVTQMGQEVILRCVPISNHLYFYWYRQILGQKVEFLVSFYNNEISEKSEIFDDQFSVERPDGSNFTLKIRSTKLEDSAMYFCASSEALGQALTQYFGPGTRLLVL.

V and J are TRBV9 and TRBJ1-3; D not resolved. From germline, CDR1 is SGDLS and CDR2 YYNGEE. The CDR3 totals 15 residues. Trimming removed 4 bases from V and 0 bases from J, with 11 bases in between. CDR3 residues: CASSPRRGSGNTIYF. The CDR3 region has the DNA TGTGCCAGCAGCCCCCGACGGGGCTCTGGAAACACCATATATTTT.